This TCR beta chain was sequenced in a study of identical twins. Whole-study results and caveats: Cord blood's abundant beta clonotypes had fewer insertions, unlike memory repertoires. The study found excess low generation probability among twin-shared out-of-frame alpha sequences. The study found weaker excess twin sharing in beta out-of-frame sequences.

This CDR3 is 15 amino acids long. The V gene end was trimmed by 7 bases and the J gene end by 6 bases; junction bases not matched to a gene: 10. About this clonotype: The antigen remains undetermined.

After template switching added a universal primer site, the resulting cDNA carried unique molecular identifiers. Each CDR3 protein is one row after TCRdb ran MiXCR on the 5' RACE reads. Of fewer than 650,000 distinct CDR3 sequences in the sample, 7.1% are singletons; the top ten hold 1.5% to 2%. These data also formed part of another study, on yellow fever vaccine responses in identical twins.

The source material was PBMCs. The chain has TRBV12-3 or TRBV12-4 and TRBJ2-1; 9 bases fit TRBD2. The TCR sequence derives from a woman aged 18-35 years in good health. DNA of the CDR3: TGTGCCAGCACCCTTAGGGGTAGCGGGAGCAATGAGCAGTTCTTC. Protein sequence: CASTLRGSGSNEQFF.